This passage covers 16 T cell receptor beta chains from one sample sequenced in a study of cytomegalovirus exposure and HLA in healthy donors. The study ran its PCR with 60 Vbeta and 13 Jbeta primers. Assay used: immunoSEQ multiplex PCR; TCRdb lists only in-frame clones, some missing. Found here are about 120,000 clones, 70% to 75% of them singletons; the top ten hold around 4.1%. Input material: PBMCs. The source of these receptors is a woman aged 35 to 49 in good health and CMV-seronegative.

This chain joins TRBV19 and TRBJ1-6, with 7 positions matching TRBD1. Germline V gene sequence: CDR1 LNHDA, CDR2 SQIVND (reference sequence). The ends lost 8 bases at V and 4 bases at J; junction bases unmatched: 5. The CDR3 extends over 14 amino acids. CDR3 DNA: TGTGCCAGTCGCCCCAGGGGGTATAATTCACCCCTCCACTTT. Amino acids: CASRPRGYNSPLHF.

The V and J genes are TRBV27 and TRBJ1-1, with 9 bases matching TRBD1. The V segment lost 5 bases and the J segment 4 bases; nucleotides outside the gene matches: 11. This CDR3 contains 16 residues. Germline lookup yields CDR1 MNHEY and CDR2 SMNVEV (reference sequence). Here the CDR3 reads CASSDMGQGGGTEAFF. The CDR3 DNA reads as TGTGCCAGCAGTGATATGGGACAGGGAGGTGGCACTGAAGCTTTCTTT.

The CDR3 protein is CASSQHGQYTDTQYF. CDR3 nucleotide sequence: TGCGCCAGCAGCCAACATGGACAGTACACAGATACGCAGTATTTT. This rearrangement joins TRBV4-1 to TRBJ2-3; D perhaps matches TRBD1 (6 bases). This CDR3 is built from 15 residues. Trimming stripped 2 bases from V and 2 bases from J, with 11 bases between. CDR1 is MGHRA and CDR2 is YSYEKL in the germline V gene.

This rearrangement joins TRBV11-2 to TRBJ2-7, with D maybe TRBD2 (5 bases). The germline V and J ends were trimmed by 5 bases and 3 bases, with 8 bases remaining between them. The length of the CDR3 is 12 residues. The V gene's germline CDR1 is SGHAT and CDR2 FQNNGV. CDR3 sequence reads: CASSLRGYEQYF. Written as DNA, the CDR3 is TGTGCCAGCAGCCTCCGGGGCTACGAGCAGTACTTC.

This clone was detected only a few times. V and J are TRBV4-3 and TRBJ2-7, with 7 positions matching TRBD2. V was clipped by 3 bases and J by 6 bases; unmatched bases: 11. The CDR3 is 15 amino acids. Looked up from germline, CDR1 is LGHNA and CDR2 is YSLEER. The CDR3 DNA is TGCGCCAGCAGCCAGGATCGGACCGGCGGGGGCGAGCAGTACTTC. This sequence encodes CASSQDRTGGGEQYF.

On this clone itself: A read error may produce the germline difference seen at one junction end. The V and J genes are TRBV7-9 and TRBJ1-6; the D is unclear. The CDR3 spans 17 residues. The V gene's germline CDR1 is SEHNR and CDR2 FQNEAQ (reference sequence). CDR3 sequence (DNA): TGTTCCAGCAGCTTCCCGGGGAACCCCCTCGGGAATTCACCCCTCCACTTT. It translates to CSSSFPGNPLGNSPLHF. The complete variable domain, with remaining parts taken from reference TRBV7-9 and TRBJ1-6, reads DTGVSQNPRHKITKRGQNVTFRCDPISEHNRLYWYRQTLGQGPEFLTYFQNEAQLEKSRLLSDRFSAERPKGSFSTLEIQRTEQGDSAMYLCSSSFPGNPLGNSPLHFGNGTRLTVT.

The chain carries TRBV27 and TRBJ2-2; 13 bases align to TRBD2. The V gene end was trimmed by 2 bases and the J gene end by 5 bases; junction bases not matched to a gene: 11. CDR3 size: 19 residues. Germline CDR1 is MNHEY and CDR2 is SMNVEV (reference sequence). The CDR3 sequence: CASSLPRTSGRRFTGELFF. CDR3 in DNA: TGTGCCAGCAGTTTACCCCGGACTAGCGGGAGAAGGTTTACCGGGGAGCTGTTTTTT.

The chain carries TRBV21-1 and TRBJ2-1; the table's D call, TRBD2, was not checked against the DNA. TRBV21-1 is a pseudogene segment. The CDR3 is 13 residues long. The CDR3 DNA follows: TGTGCCCAACGGAGGGTTTCCTACAATGAGCAGTTCTTC. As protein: CAQRRVSYNEQFF.

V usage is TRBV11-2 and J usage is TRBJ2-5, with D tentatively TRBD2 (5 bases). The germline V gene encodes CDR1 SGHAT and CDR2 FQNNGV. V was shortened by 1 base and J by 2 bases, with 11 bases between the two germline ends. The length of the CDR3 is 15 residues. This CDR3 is CASSLGYGVQETQYF. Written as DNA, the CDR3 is TGTGCCAGCAGCTTAGGTTACGGGGTGCAAGAGACCCAGTACTTC.

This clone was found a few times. The DNA of the CDR3 is TGTGCCAGCAGCCGCCCTAGGAGGGGCCAGGGGGACTATGGCTACACCTTC. Protein product: CASSRPRRGQGDYGYTF. V usage is TRBV7-9 and J usage is TRBJ1-2, with 7 positions matching TRBD1. The CDR3 totals 17 residues. Looked up from germline, CDR1 is SEHNR and CDR2 is FQNEAQ (reference sequence). J was trimmed by 3 bases and V by 5 bases; bases with no gene match: 15. Variable domain in full (rest from reference TRBV7-9 and TRBJ1-2): DTGVSQNPRHKITKRGQNVTFRCDPISEHNRLYWYRQTLGQGPEFLTYFQNEAQLEKSRLLSDRFSAERPKGSFSTLEIQRTEQGDSAMYLCASSRPRRGQGDYGYTFGSGTRLTVV.

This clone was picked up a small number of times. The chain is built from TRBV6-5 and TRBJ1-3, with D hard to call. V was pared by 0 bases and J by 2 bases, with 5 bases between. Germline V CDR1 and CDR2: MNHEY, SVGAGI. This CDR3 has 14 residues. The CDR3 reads CASSYSAAGNTIYF. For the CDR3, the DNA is TGTGCCAGCAGTTACTCCGCAGCTGGAAACACCATATATTTT.

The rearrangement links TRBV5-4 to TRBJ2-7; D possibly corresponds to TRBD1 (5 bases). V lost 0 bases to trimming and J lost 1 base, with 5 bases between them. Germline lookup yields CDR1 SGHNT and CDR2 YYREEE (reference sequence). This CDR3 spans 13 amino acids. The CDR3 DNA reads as TGTGCCAGCAGCTTGGACAGGTCCTACGAGCAGTACTTC. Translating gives CASSLDRSYEQYF. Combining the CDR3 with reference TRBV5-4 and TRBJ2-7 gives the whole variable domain ETGVTQSPTHLIKTRGQQVTLRCSSQSGHNTVSWYQQALGQGPQFIFQYYREEENGRGNFPPRFSGLQFPNYSSELNVNALELDDSALYLCASSLDRSYEQYFGPGTRLTVT.

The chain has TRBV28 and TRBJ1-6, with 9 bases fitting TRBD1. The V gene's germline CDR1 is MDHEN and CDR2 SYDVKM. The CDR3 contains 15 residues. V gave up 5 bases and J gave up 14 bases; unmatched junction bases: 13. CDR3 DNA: TGTGCCAGCAGTGTCCCGGGACAGGGTACCCGATCCCTCCACTTT. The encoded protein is CASSVPGQGTRSLHF.

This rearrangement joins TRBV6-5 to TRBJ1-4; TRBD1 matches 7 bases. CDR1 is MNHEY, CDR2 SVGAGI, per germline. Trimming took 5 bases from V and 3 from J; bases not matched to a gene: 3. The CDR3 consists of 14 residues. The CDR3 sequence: CASSRDSANEKLFF. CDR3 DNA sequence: TGTGCCAGCAGTCGGGACAGCGCTAATGAAAAACTGTTTTTT.

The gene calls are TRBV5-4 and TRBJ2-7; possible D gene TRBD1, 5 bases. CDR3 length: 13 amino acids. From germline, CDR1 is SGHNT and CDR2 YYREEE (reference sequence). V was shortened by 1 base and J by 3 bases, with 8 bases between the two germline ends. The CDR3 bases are TGTGCCAGCAGCTTGACGCAGGGCTACGAGCAGTACTTC. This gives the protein CASSLTQGYEQYF.

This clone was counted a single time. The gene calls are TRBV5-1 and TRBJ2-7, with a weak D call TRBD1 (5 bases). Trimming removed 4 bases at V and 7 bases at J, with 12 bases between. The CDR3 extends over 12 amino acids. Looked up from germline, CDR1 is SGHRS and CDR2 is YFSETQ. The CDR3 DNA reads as TGCGCCAGCAGCAAGGGGCAAGGAGAGCAGTACTTC. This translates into CASSKGQGEQYF. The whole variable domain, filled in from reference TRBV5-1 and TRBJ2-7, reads KAGVTQTPRYLIKTRGQQVTLSCSPISGHRSVSWYQQTPGQGLQFLFEYFSETQRNKGNFPGRFSGRQFSNSRSEMNVSTLELGDSALYLCASSKGQGEQYFGPGTRLTVT.